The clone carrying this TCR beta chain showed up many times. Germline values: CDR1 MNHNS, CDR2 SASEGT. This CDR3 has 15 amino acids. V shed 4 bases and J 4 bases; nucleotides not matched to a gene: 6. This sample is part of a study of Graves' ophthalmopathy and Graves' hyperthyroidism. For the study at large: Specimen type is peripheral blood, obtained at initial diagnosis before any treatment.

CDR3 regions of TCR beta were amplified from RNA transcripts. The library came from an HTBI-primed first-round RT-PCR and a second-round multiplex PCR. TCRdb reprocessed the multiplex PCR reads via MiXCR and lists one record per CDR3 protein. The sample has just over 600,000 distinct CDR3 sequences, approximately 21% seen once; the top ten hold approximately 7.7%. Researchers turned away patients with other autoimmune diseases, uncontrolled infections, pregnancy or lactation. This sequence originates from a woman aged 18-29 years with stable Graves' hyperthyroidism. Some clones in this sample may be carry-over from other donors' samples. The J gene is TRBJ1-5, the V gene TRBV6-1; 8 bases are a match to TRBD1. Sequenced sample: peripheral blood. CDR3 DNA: TGTGCCAGCAGTGGAGGACAGGGCGGTAATCAGCCCCAGCATTTT. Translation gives CASSGGQGGNQPQHF.